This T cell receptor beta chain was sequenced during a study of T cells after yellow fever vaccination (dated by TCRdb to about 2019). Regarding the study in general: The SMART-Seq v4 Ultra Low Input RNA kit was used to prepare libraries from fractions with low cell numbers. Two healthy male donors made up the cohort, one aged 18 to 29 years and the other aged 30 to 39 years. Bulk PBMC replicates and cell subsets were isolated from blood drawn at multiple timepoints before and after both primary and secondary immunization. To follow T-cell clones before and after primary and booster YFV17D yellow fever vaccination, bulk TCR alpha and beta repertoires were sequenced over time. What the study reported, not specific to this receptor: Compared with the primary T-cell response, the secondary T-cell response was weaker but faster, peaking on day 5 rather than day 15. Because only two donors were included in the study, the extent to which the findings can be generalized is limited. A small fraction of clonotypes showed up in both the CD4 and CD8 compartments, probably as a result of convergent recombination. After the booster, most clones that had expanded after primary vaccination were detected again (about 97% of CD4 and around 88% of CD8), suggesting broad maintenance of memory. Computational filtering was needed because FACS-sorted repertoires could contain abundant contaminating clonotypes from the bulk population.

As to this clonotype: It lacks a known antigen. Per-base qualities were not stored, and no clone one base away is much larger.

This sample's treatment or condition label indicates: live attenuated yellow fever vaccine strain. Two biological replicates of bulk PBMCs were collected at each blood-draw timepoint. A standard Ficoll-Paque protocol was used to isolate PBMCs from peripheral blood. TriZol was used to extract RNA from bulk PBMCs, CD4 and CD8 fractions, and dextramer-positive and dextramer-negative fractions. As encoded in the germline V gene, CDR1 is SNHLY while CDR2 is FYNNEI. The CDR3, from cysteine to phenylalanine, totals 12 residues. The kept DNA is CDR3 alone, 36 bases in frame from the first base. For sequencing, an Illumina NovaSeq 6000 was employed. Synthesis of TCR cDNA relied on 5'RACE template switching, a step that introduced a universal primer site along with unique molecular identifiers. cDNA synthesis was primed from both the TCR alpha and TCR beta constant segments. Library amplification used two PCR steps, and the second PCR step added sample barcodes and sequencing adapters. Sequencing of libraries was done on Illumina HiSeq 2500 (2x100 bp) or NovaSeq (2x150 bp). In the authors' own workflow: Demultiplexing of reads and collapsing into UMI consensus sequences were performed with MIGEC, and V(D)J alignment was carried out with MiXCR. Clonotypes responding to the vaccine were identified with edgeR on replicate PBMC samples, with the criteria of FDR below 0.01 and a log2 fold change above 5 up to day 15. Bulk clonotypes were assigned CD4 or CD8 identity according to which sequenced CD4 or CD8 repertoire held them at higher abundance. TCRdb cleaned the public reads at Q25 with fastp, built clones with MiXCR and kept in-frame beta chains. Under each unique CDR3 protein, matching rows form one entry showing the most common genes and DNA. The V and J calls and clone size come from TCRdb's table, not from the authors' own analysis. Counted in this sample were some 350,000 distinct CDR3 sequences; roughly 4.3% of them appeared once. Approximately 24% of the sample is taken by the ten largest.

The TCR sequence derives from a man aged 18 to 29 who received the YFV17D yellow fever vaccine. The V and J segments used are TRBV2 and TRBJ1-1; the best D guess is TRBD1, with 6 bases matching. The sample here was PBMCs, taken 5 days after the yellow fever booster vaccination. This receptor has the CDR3 CQSAGGRTKAFF. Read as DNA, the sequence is TGTCAGAGCGCGGGGGGCAGAACTAAAGCTTTCTTT.